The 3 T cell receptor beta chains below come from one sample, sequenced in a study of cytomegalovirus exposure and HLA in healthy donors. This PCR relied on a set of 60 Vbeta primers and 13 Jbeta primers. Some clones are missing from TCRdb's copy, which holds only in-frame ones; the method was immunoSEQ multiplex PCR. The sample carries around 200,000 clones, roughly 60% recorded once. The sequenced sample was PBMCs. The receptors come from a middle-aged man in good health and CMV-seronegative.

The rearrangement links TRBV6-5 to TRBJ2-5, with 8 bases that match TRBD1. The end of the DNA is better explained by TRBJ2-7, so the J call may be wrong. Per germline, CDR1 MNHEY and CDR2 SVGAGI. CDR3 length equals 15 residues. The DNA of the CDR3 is TGTGCCAGCAGTTACTCCGGGACAGGACCCCACGAGCAGTACTTC. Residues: CASSYSGTGPHEQYF.

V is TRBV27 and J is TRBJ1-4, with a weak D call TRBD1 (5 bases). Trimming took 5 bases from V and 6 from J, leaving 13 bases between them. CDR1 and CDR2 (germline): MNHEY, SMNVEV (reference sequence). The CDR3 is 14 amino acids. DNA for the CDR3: TGTGCCAGCAGTCCTAGACAGACGTATGAAAAACTGTTTTTT. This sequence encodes CASSPRQTYEKLFF.

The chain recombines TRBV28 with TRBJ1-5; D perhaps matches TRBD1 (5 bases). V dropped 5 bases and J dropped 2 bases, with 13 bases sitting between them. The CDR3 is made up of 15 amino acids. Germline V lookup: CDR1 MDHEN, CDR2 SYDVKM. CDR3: CASSSGTGGNQPQHF. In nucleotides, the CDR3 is TGTGCCAGCAGTAGTGGGACGGGGGGCAATCAGCCCCAGCATTTT.